The text below deals with one T cell receptor beta chain. Only in-frame clones appear in the TCRdb table, and some are missing; sequencing was by immunoSEQ multiplex PCR. The sample contains fewer than 2.5 million clones, under 95% of which appear only once. The data originate from a study of shared clonotypes between healthy human individuals. The CDR3 has 15 amino acids. CDR1 and CDR2 (germline): KGHSH, LQKENI. V lost 4 bases, J lost 7 bases, and 11 bases stayed unmatched. The V call is TRBV18, the J call TRBJ1-1; 8 bases fit TRBD1. Sample: naive CD4+ T cells from PBMCs. Subset meaning: CD45RA+ positively selected. The clonotype comes from a man in his late teens or twenties in good health. Some clones in this sample may be carry-over from other donors' samples. The CDR3 region is CASSLFQTGDVEAFF. CDR3 coding DNA: TGTGCCAGCTCACTCTTCCAGACAGGGGATGTTGAAGCTTTCTTT.